A single sample gave rise to the 20 T cell receptor beta chains below, sequenced in a study of shared clonotypes between healthy human individuals. Clones were read by immunoSEQ multiplex PCR, and TCRdb kept only the in-frame ones, dropping some. In the table there are about 480,000 clones, over 60% of which are singletons. Sequencing was performed on PBMCs. All receptors derive from a woman aged 40 to 49 in good health. Some clones in this sample may be carry-over from other donors' samples.

This chain uses TRBV7-8 with TRBJ2-6; 9 bases are shared with TRBD1. The CDR3 covers 16 residues. With V trimmed by 7 bases and J by 4 bases, 8 bases remained unmatched. Looked up from germline, CDR1 is SGHVS and CDR2 is FQNEAQ. The CDR3 DNA follows: TGTGCCAGCAAGTGGGACAGGGTGGCAGGGGCCAACGTCCTGACTTTC. This encodes CASKWDRVAGANVLTF.

The rearrangement joins TRBV2 to TRBJ2-1; tentatively, D is TRBD1 or TRBD2 (6 bases each). With 5 bases removed from V and 7 bases from J, the gap between germline ends came to 21 bases. Per germline, CDR1 SNHLY and CDR2 FYNNEI. CDR3 size: 16 residues. CDR3 region: CASSPDLGGTGNEQFF. The CDR3 DNA follows: TGTGCCAGCAGTCCCGATTTGGGGGGCACAGGGAATGAGCAGTTCTTC.

The CDR3: CASSPVDGNTGELFF. In DNA, the CDR3 is TGCGCCAGCAGCCCCGTCGACGGGAACACCGGGGAGCTGTTTTTT. The chain carries TRBV4-1 and TRBJ2-2; D gene unclear. V was pared by 4 bases and J by 1 base, with 10 bases between. Germline lookup yields CDR1 MGHRA and CDR2 YSYEKL. CDR3 length: 15 amino acids.

The J gene is TRBJ2-1, the V gene TRBV7-3, with D unresolved. The germline V gene encodes CDR1 SGHTA and CDR2 FQGTGA. V was cut by 0 bases and J by 8 bases, with 11 bases left in between. CDR3 length equals 14 residues. In DNA form, the CDR3 reads TGTGCCAGCAGCTTAACGGTCCAGAATGATGAGCAGTTCTTC. Translating it yields CASSLTVQNDEQFF.

This clone occurred many times. The CDR3 nucleotides read TGTGCCAGCAGCTTAGCTCTTGCCGGAACGAACACTGAAGCTTTCTTT. Its translation: CASSLALAGTNTEAFF. The chain recombines TRBV7-9 with TRBJ1-1; D uncertain. Trimming cost V 0 bases and J 1 base, with 12 bases left between them. CDR1 and CDR2 (germline): SEHNR, FQNEAQ (reference sequence). The CDR3 runs 16 residues.

J is TRBJ1-1 and V is TRBV6-5, with no clear D. V was clipped by 5 bases and J by 0 bases, with 13 bases between them. This CDR3 is 15 amino acids long. From germline, CDR1 is MNHEY and CDR2 SVGAGI. The CDR3 sequence: CASSAVRYMNTEAFF. The CDR3 DNA sequence: TGTGCCAGCAGTGCCGTCAGATACATGAACACTGAAGCTTTCTTT.

This chain joins TRBV5-4 and TRBJ2-5; a weak D match, TRBD1 (5 bases). Deletions cut 0 bases from V and 9 bases from J, with 12 bases between. The CDR3 sequence is 13 residues long. Germline CDR1 and CDR2: SGHNT and YYREEE (reference sequence). The CDR3 sequence: CASSLGRAESQYF. The CDR3, as DNA: TGTGCCAGCAGCTTGGGCAGGGCTGAGTCCCAGTACTTC.

V gene TRBV19 combines with J gene TRBJ1-1, with a weak D call TRBD1 (5 bases). V lost 5 bases, J lost 4 bases, and 17 bases lay in between. The CDR3 extends over 15 amino acids. Germline CDR1 and CDR2: LNHDA and SQIVND (reference sequence). The CDR3 region is CASSVRGGKATEAFF. CDR3 bases: TGTGCCAGTAGTGTACGGGGGGGGAAGGCCACTGAAGCTTTCTTT.

This clone occurred a few times. This chain connects TRBV19 to TRBJ1-1, with D unresolved. This CDR3 comprises 13 residues. V was pared by 3 bases and J by 1 base, with 6 bases between. The germline gives CDR1 LNHDA, CDR2 SQIVND (reference sequence). The CDR3 region has the DNA TGTGCCAGTAGTATGGGGTGGAACACTGAAGCTTTCTTT. It is translated as CASSMGWNTEAFF.

This chain joins TRBV18 and TRBJ2-1, with TRBD2 matching over 12 bases. CDR1 is KGHSH and CDR2 is LQKENI in the germline V gene. The CDR3 runs 16 residues. J lost 6 bases, V lost 2 bases, and 5 bases had no gene match. The DNA of the CDR3 is TGTGCCAGCTCACCAAAGGTGACTAGCGGGGGCAATGAGCAGTTCTTC. Protein product: CASSPKVTSGGNEQFF.

The chain joins TRBV23-1 to TRBJ2-7, with 8 bases lining up with TRBD1. TRBV23-1 is designated an ORF whose function remains uncertain. V was clipped by 4 bases and J by 2 bases; unmatched bases: 7. This CDR3 region has 15 residues. CDR3 sequence reads: CASSPGQGIPYEQYF. The CDR3 nucleotides are TGCGCCAGCAGTCCCGGACAGGGTATCCCCTACGAGCAGTACTTC.

This chain joins TRBV5-5 and TRBJ2-2, with TRBD2 identical over 7 bases. The ends lost 4 bases at V and 7 bases at J; junction bases unmatched: 1. The germline CDR1 and CDR2 sequences are SGHKS and YYEKEE (reference sequence). The CDR3 runs 12 residues. The CDR3 loop reads CASSGEGGELFF. The CDR3, as DNA: TGTGCCAGCAGCGGGGAGGGCGGGGAGCTGTTTTTT.

This clone showed up just a few times. The V call is TRBV27, the J call TRBJ2-1; no definite D call. CDR1 and CDR2 (germline): MNHEY, SMNVEV (reference sequence). There are 19 residues in the CDR3. The V and J ends lost 2 bases and 0 bases respectively, with 20 bases between them. CDR3 loop: CASSLLFEYGKSSYNEQFF. CDR3 DNA: TGTGCCAGCAGTTTACTCTTTGAGTATGGGAAGAGCTCCTACAATGAGCAGTTCTTC.

V usage is TRBV2 and J usage is TRBJ2-1, with 10 bases aligning to TRBD1. Germline CDR1 is SNHLY and CDR2 is FYNNEI. V was clipped by 2 bases and J by 7 bases; unmatched bases: 8. This CDR3 has 16 residues. CDR3 sequence (DNA): TGTGCCAGCAGTGAAAGGACGGGACAGGGGTTTAATGAGCAGTTCTTC. Protein product: CASSERTGQGFNEQFF.

This chain links TRBV2 with TRBJ2-1; 8 bases agree with TRBD2. V gave up 6 bases and J gave up 0 bases; unmatched junction bases: 4. Germline V gives CDR1 SNHLY, CDR2 FYNNEI. The CDR3 runs 15 residues. CDR3 sequence: CASSTTSGSYNEQFF. Written as DNA, the CDR3 is TGTGCCAGCAGCACCACTAGCGGCTCCTACAATGAGCAGTTCTTC.

The V call is TRBV15, the J call TRBJ2-7, with D maybe TRBD1 (5 bases). CDR3 length equals 13 residues. Trimming shortened V by 5 bases and J by 2 bases, and 10 bases separated the two germline ends. Germline V gene sequence: CDR1 LNHNV, CDR2 YYDKDF (reference sequence). The CDR3 region has the DNA TGTGCCACCAGCCCAGGGTTTACCTACGAGCAGTACTTC. This translates into CATSPGFTYEQYF. Complete variable domain (other parts from reference TRBV15 and TRBJ2-7): DAMVIQNPRYQVTQFGKPVTLSCSQTLNHNVMYWYQQKSSQAPKLLFHYYDKDFNNEADTPDNFQSRRPNTSFCFLDIRSPGLGDTAMYLCATSPGFTYEQYFGPGTRLTVT.

The rearrangement joins TRBV19 to TRBJ2-7, with D perhaps TRBD2 (6 bases). Trimming took 3 bases from V and 2 from J, leaving 14 bases between them. From germline, CDR1 is LNHDA and CDR2 SQIVND (reference sequence). The CDR3 consists of 15 residues. The chain's CDR3 is CASSILGGPAYEQYF. As DNA, the CDR3 is TGTGCCAGTAGTATTCTCGGGGGTCCTGCCTACGAGCAGTACTTC.

The V and J genes are TRBV5-1 and TRBJ2-5, with 7 bases that match TRBD2. CDR1 is SGHRS, CDR2 YFSETQ, per germline. The CDR3 consists of 15 residues. Losses at the gene ends were 0 bases for V and 3 bases for J; bases not matched to a gene: 5. CDR3 in DNA: TGCGCCAGCAGCTTGGAAGCCAGCGGGGAAGAGACCCAGTACTTC. Translating gives CASSLEASGEETQYF.

A few counts support this clone. The chain recombines TRBV7-8 with TRBJ2-5, with a weak D call TRBD2 (6 bases). V dropped 5 bases and J dropped 5 bases, with 24 bases sitting between them. Germline CDR1 and CDR2: SGHVS and FQNEAQ. The CDR3 sequence is 17 residues long. CDR3 nucleotides: TGTGCCAGCAGCCTCCTCTTTTGGAGGGAGCGGCAGGAGACCCAGTACTTC. Its translation is CASSLLFWRERQETQYF.

The rearrangement joins TRBV28 to TRBJ2-2, with 10 bases matching TRBD2. Per the germline V gene, CDR1 is MDHEN and CDR2 is SYDVKM. The CDR3 is made up of 18 amino acids. The J segment lost 4 bases and the V segment lost 6 bases, leaving 14 bases of the junction unmatched. CDR3 nucleotides: TGTGCCAGCAGCTCCGGACTAGCGGCAGGGGGCGGCACCGGGGAGCTGTTTTTT. Encoded protein: CASSSGLAAGGGTGELFF.